This TCR beta chain appears in the sequencing data of a study of naive and memory T cell subsets. Study-level results: Naive and memory repertoire findings lacked a ground truth for validation. A few larger clonotypes appeared in naive repertoires, especially CD8, possibly memory cells re-expressing CD45RA.

Two oligonucleotides, mixed equimolar, formed the beta constant-region primer covering TRBC1 and TRBC2. Nested alpha and beta constant-region primers with the SP2 primer drove four PCR rounds on ligated cDNA. An oligonucleotide with the SP2 primer and a 12-nucleotide UMI was ligated to the cDNA 3' end. MiXCR, run by TCRdb on the UMI-ligation and nested PCR reads, gives a single entry per CDR3 protein. The data show over 110,000 distinct CDR3 sequences, approximately 21% seen once. Only a few counts were recorded for this clonotype. The antigen is not known. Overnight CMV lysate stimulation of fresh PBMCs defined donor CMV status by CD4+ IFNgamma. CD4 T cells were positively selected, then CD8 T cells from the CD4-negative fraction. V lost 4 bases and J 2 bases, leaving 16 bases between the germline ends. The CDR3 covers 15 residues. The germline V gene encodes CDR1 SGHRS and CDR2 YFSETQ.

Material: naive CD8+ T cells from blood. The chain carries TRBV5-1 and TRBJ2-7; the D gene is possibly TRBD2 (6 bases). This TCR derives from a human donor in good health. CDR3 in DNA: TGCGCCAGCAGCGCGGGCGGGGCCCGTGCCTACGAGCAGTACTTC. Amino acid sequence: CASSAGGARAYEQYF. The complete variable domain, with remaining parts taken from reference TRBV5-1 and TRBJ2-7, reads KAGVTQTPRYLIKTRGQQVTLSCSPISGHRSVSWYQQTPGQGLQFLFEYFSETQRNKGNFPGRFSGRQFSNSRSEMNVSTLELGDSALYLCASSAGGARAYEQYFGPGTRLTVT.